The 25 T cell receptor beta chains below come from one sample, sequenced in a study of shared T cell receptors in the human thymus. Profiled with immunoSEQ multiplex PCR; TCRdb holds only in-frame clones, not every one. Here the sample spans 700,000 or so clones, around 85% being singletons. Separately, the same data were catalogued under a study of human thymus T cells.

Sequencing used thymocytes. The receptors derive from a girl under three years old with a congenital heart defect.

The chain recombines TRBV27 with TRBJ2-7, with TRBD1 matching over 8 bases. Trimming took 5 bases from V and 1 from J; bases not matched to a gene: 4. Germline-derived CDR1 and CDR2 are MNHEY and SMNVEV (reference sequence). There are 14 residues in the CDR3. For the CDR3, the DNA is TGTGCCAGCAGTCGGACAGGGAATTCCTACGAGCAGTACTTC. Encoded protein: CASSRTGNSYEQYF.

This chain uses TRBV27 with TRBJ2-1; the D gene is possibly TRBD2 (5 bases). The CDR3 has 18 amino acids. Deletions cut 3 bases from V and 6 bases from J, with 24 bases between. Germline CDR1 and CDR2: MNHEY and SMNVEV (reference sequence). The CDR3: CASSFSYFSARSSNEQFF. The CDR3 DNA sequence: TGTGCCAGCAGTTTTTCGTATTTTAGCGCTCGGTCATCCAATGAGCAGTTCTTC.

V is TRBV18 and J is TRBJ2-6, with 7 nucleotides matching TRBD1. V dropped 0 bases and J dropped 4; count of bases not matched to a gene: 12. Germline assignment: CDR1 KGHSH and CDR2 LQKENI. The CDR3 length is 19 residues. As DNA, the CDR3 is TGTGCCAGCTCACCACCCCATGGGACAGCCTCGTCCGGGGCCAACGTCCTGACTTTC. Protein: CASSPPHGTASSGANVLTF. Looking up the rest from reference TRBV18 and TRBJ2-6 gives the full variable domain: NAGVMQNPRHLVRRRGQEARLRCSPMKGHSHVYWYRQLPEEGLKFMVYLQKENIIDESGMPKERFSAEFPKEGPSILRIQQVVRGDSAAYFCASSPPHGTASSGANVLTFGAGSRLTVL.

This clone appeared once. The genes are TRBV14 and TRBJ2-6; 7 positions agree with TRBD1. Germline CDR1 SGHDN, CDR2 FVKESK. The CDR3 has 19 residues. The V and J ends lost 3 bases and 0 bases, in that order; junction bases with no gene match: 11. CDR3 sequence reads: CASSHRGGQAISGANVLTF. CDR3 DNA: TGTGCCAGCAGCCACCGGGGTGGACAGGCGATCTCTGGGGCCAACGTCCTGACTTTC.

This CDR3 reads CASSENQDYSTDTQYF. The CDR3 DNA follows: TGTGCCAGCAGTGAAAATCAGGATTATAGCACAGATACGCAGTATTTT. V gene TRBV6-1 combines with J gene TRBJ2-3; no definite D call. V shed 2 bases and J shed 0 bases, with 12 bases lying between them. This CDR3 region has 16 residues. Germline loops: CDR1 MNHNS, CDR2 SASEGT.

The chain carries TRBV5-4 and TRBJ2-7; D gene uncertain. Germline CDR1 SGHNT, CDR2 YYREEE (reference sequence). The CDR3 sequence is 13 residues long. V was clipped by 9 bases and J by 5 bases, with 18 bases between them. The CDR3 region has the DNA TGTGCCACCAACCCCTTGGGCGTCCACGAGCAGTACTTC. This encodes CATNPLGVHEQYF.

J is TRBJ1-4 and V is TRBV18; D perhaps matches TRBD1 (6 bases). The CDR3 has 15 amino acids. Trimming took 6 bases from V and 3 from J, leaving 14 bases between them. Germline CDR1 KGHSH, CDR2 LQKENI. CDR3 coding DNA: TGTGCCAGCTCCCCGAGGGGGGGCTCTAATGAAAAACTGTTTTTT. Translation: CASSPRGGSNEKLFF.

The V and J genes are TRBV7-6 and TRBJ1-1, with TRBD1 as a possible D gene (6 bases). The CDR3 extends over 15 amino acids. The V gene lost 3 bases and the J gene lost 2 bases, with 13 bases spanning the gap. Germline CDR1 SGHVS, CDR2 FNYEAQ. CDR3 DNA sequence: TGTGCCAGCAGCTTCTTAGCCAGGGGAAACACTGAAGCTTTCTTT. Translated: CASSFLARGNTEAFF. Full variable domain (outside the CDR3, taken from reference TRBV7-6 and TRBJ1-1): GAGVSQSPRYKVTKRGQDVALRCDPISGHVSLYWYRQALGQGPEFLTYFNYEAQQDKSGLPNDRFSAERPEGSISTLTIQRTEQRDSAMYRCASSFLARGNTEAFFGQGTRLTVV.

The gene calls are TRBV4-1 and TRBJ1-6, with D perhaps TRBD1 (5 bases). The CDR3 runs to 17 residues. V was pared by 2 bases and J by 9 bases, with 20 bases between. Germline loops: CDR1 MGHRA, CDR2 YSYEKL. This CDR3 is CASSQTGPARFGSPLHF. CDR3 nucleotide sequence: TGCGCCAGCAGCCAAACAGGTCCCGCGAGGTTCGGTTCACCCCTCCACTTT.

The chain recombines TRBV11-2 with TRBJ2-5, with 7 bases lining up with TRBD1. There are 15 residues in the CDR3. Germline-derived CDR1 and CDR2 are SGHAT and FQNNGV. Trimming cost V 1 base and J 0 bases; bases outside gene matches: 2. The CDR3 region has the DNA TGTGCCAGCAGCTTAGTGGGGACAGACCAAGAGACCCAGTACTTC. As protein: CASSLVGTDQETQYF.

The chain links TRBV2 to TRBJ1-4, with TRBD1 matching 8 bases. CDR3 length: 13 residues. The V segment lost 8 bases and the J segment 5 bases; nucleotides outside the gene matches: 4. The germline gives CDR1 SNHLY, CDR2 FYNNEI. CDR3 nucleotides: TGTGCCAGCGCGGGACAGGCGAATGAAAAACTGTTTTTT. Amino acid sequence: CASAGQANEKLFF.

The rearrangement joins TRBV25-1 to TRBJ1-2; TRBD1 agrees at 8 bases. CDR1 is MGHDK and CDR2 is SYGVNS in the germline V gene. Unmatched junction bases numbered 23, after V lost 6 bases and J lost 8 bases. The CDR3 runs to 18 residues. Here the CDR3 DNA reads TGTGCCAGCAGCCTCCCCGACGCCCGACCGGACAGGGACAGCGGCTACACCTTC. Translated: CASSLPDARPDRDSGYTF.

This clone came up once. The J gene is TRBJ2-7, the V gene TRBV28; a weak D match, TRBD1 (5 bases). CDR3 size: 15 residues. V lost 4 bases to trimming and J lost 2 bases, with 15 bases between them. Germline lookup yields CDR1 MDHEN and CDR2 SYDVKM. CDR3 residues: CASSCTHRFPYEQYF. In DNA form, the CDR3 reads TGTGCCAGCAGTTGTACCCACAGGTTTCCCTACGAGCAGTACTTC.

The CDR3 DNA sequence: TGTGCCAGCAGTATAAAGGGGTTGAGAACTGAAGCTTTCTTT. Translated, it gives CASSIKGLRTEAFF. The V call is TRBV25-1, the J call TRBJ1-1; D possibly corresponds to TRBD1 (5 bases). The V end was cut by 5 bases, the J end by 5 bases, with 15 bases between. The CDR3 is made up of 14 amino acids. Germline-derived CDR1 and CDR2 are MGHDK and SYGVNS.

The genes are TRBV15 and TRBJ1-6, with D possibly TRBD1 on 5 matching bases. Trimming shortened V by 3 bases and J by 7 bases, and 13 bases separated the two germline ends. Germline CDR1 and CDR2: LNHNV and YYDKDF (reference sequence). This CDR3 comprises 15 residues. CDR3 sequence (DNA): TGTGCCACCAGCAGGGAAAAACAGGCCAATTCACCCCTCCACTTT. Residues: CATSREKQANSPLHF.

This sequence joins TRBV28 and TRBJ2-4, with D unclear. V was cut by 5 bases and J by 3 bases, with 11 bases left in between. There are 14 residues in the CDR3. From germline, CDR1 is MDHEN and CDR2 SYDVKM. The CDR3 DNA sequence: TGTGCCAGCAGTCCCTTCGGCGGCAAAAACATTCAGTACTTC. Its protein is CASSPFGGKNIQYF.

This clone came up a few times. The chain has TRBV4-3 and TRBJ1-6; D perhaps matches TRBD1 (6 bases). V shed 8 bases and J shed 8 bases, with 13 bases lying between them. The CDR3 sequence is 13 residues long. CDR1 is LGHNA, CDR2 YSLEER, per germline. CDR3 in amino acids: CASGPHRDSPLHF. Here the CDR3 DNA reads TGCGCCAGCGGTCCACACAGGGATTCACCCCTCCACTTT.

The chain is built from TRBV5-1 and TRBJ2-7, with 9 nucleotides matching TRBD1. Germline V gives CDR1 SGHRS, CDR2 YFSETQ. The CDR3 sequence is 15 residues long. The junction had 4 bases not matched to a gene; V was cut back by 0 bases and J by 3 bases. CDR3 in amino acids: CASSLGWDRDYEQYF. CDR3 nucleotides: TGCGCCAGCAGCTTGGGGTGGGACAGGGACTACGAGCAGTACTTC.

This clone was recorded only once. The rearrangement links TRBV4-2 to TRBJ2-7; 9 bases agree with TRBD2. This CDR3 has 19 amino acids. From germline, CDR1 is LGHNA and CDR2 YNFKEQ. After removal of 0 bases from V and 3 bases from J, the junction contained 15 bases not matched to a gene. CDR3 nucleotide sequence: TGTGCCAGCAGCCAAGATCTCCAGCGGGGGGCCTGGAAGGGCTACGAGCAGTACTTC. Translating gives CASSQDLQRGAWKGYEQYF.

This clone was seen just once. The V call is TRBV19, the J call TRBJ2-2; 7 positions agree with TRBD1. Germline trimming cut 4 bases from V and 5 bases from J; bases unmatched to any gene: 7. CDR1 and CDR2 from the germline V gene are LNHDA and SQIVND (reference sequence). The CDR3 consists of 15 residues. The CDR3: CASSTTRDSTGELFF. The CDR3 nucleotides are TGTGCCAGTAGTACAACCCGGGACAGTACCGGGGAGCTGTTTTTT.

There are a few counts of this clone. The chain has TRBV6-5 and TRBJ1-2, with 7 bases lining up with TRBD1. The ends lost 2 bases at V and 2 bases at J; junction bases unmatched: 5. Per germline, CDR1 MNHEY and CDR2 SVGAGI. The CDR3 contains 15 residues. CDR3 DNA: TGTGCCAGCAGTTACGCGGGACAGCAAAACTATGGCTACACCTTC. This gives the protein CASSYAGQQNYGYTF.

The chain employs TRBV7-9 and TRBJ1-2; 9 positions agree with TRBD1. Germline-derived CDR1 and CDR2 are SEHNR and FQNEAQ (reference sequence). V lost 1 base and J lost 8; bases outside the gene matches: 11. The CDR3 runs 16 residues. The CDR3 DNA sequence: TGTGCCAGCAGCTTAGTCGGCCCGTGGGACAGGGTGGGCTACACCTTC. The encoded protein is CASSLVGPWDRVGYTF.

V is TRBV5-1 and J is TRBJ2-3; 9 nucleotides align to TRBD2. Germline CDR1 and CDR2: SGHRS and YFSETQ. This CDR3 contains 17 residues. The J segment lost 2 bases and the V segment lost 2 bases, leaving 9 bases of the junction unmatched. The CDR3 reads CASSFRLAGVNTDTQYF. CDR3 DNA: TGCGCCAGCAGCTTCCGATTAGCGGGGGTAAACACAGATACGCAGTATTTT.

This clone appeared a single time. The chain combines TRBV5-1 with TRBJ1-1, with 10 bases identical to TRBD1. With V trimmed by 4 bases and J by 2 bases, 20 bases remained unmatched. Germline V gene sequence: CDR1 SGHRS, CDR2 YFSETQ. CDR3 length: 20 residues. This CDR3 is CASSPVRLPGQGPPNTEAFF. The CDR3 region has the DNA TGCGCCAGCAGCCCCGTTCGCCTCCCGGGACAGGGGCCCCCTAACACTGAAGCTTTCTTT.

This clone was recorded once. This rearrangement joins TRBV28 to TRBJ1-5, with 7 bases aligning to TRBD1. V lost 5 bases to trimming and J lost 5 bases; unmatched junction nucleotides: 6. Germline V gene sequence: CDR1 MDHEN, CDR2 SYDVKM. This CDR3 contains 14 residues. As DNA, the CDR3 is TGTGCCAGCAGTGCCAGGGGGGCCCATCAGCCCCAGCATTTT. Protein product: CASSARGAHQPQHF.